This TCR beta chain was captured in a study of blood T cell repertoires in COVID-19. Whole-study context: Collection of acute and convalescent COVID-19 samples took place in the United States, Italy and Spain. PBMCs, B-cell-depleted T cells, or T cells provided the cDNA or gDNA that made up the material.

This clone was seen repeatedly, ten times or more. This CDR3 spans 18 amino acids. V was trimmed by 1 base and J by 0 bases, leaving 19 bases between them. Germline V gives CDR1 MGHRA, CDR2 YSYEKL. As handled by the study authors: Scientists estimated how many nucleated cells there were by amplifying reference gene primers. Clones were sequenced by immunoSEQ multiplex PCR, and TCRdb holds only the in-frame ones, with some missing. V, J and clone size are taken as reported in that table, and D and trimming were inferred from the DNA itself. The sample carries 170,000 or so clones, 80% to 90% recorded once.

The chain has TRBV4-1 and TRBJ2-7; D remains ambiguous. This receptor was identified in a young man who had recovered from COVID-19. The specimen was peripheral blood. Here the CDR3 DNA reads TGCGCCAGCAGCCAAGTAGATTTGGGCTTCGTGAGCTCCTACGAGCAGTACTTC. Protein sequence: CASSQVDLGFVSSYEQYF.